A selection of T cell receptor beta chains follows, all from one sample in a study of blood T cell repertoires in COVID-19. This table comes from immunoSEQ multiplex PCR, and its TCRdb copy is limited to in-frame clones, with some not included. Counted here are 250,000 to 350,000 clones, 80% to 90% occurring once; the ten biggest clones make up roughly 0.8%. Source material: peripheral blood. The receptor source for this set is a man younger than 40 with acute or convalescent COVID-19. The conserved cysteine and the conserved F or W are not part of the CDR3 here. The order of the fields is D gene, J gene, V gene, CDR3 protein. The D gene is left open where the match is weak.

TRBD1 | TRBJ1-4 | TRBV11-2 | ASSLGWGAGGNEKLF
- | TRBJ1-3 | TRBV6-5 | ASSYSIGAGNTIY
TRBD1 | TRBJ1-5 | TRBV18 | ASSRTGDQPQH
- | TRBJ1-6 | TRBV9 | ASSEGSAASPLH
TRBD2 | TRBJ2-7 | TRBV6-6 | ASSPGGRGLYEQY
- | TRBJ1-5 | TRBV7-8 | ASSSWTADTGQPQH
- | TRBJ1-6 | TRBV5-1 | ASSREGSGPLH
- | TRBJ1-5 | TRBV19 | ASNNPQAYSNQPQH
TRBD1 | TRBJ1-4 | TRBV5-1 | ASSSQGARGGDEKLF
- | TRBJ2-7 | TRBV12-5 | ASGLEVRTSNYEQY
- | TRBJ1-4 | TRBV15 | ATSRGQGDEKLF
- | TRBJ2-3 | TRBV3-1/TRBV3-2 | ASSRGVSTDTQY
- | TRBJ2-7 | TRBV5-1 | ASSLIQGYSYEQY
TRBD1 | TRBJ2-1 | TRBV18 | ASSPNRGYNEQF
- | TRBJ1-3 | TRBV9 | ASSVEWDTSGNTIY
TRBD1 | TRBJ1-6 | TRBV5-1 | ASGRGTANSPLH
TRBD1 | TRBJ2-2 | TRBV3-1/TRBV3-2 | ASSLWTGGTGELF
- | TRBJ1-1 | TRBV7-9 | ASSLGQHNTEAF
- | TRBJ1-6 | TRBV27 | ASRLSGDNSPLH
- | TRBJ2-2 | TRBV15 | ATSRDMESGELF
TRBD1 | TRBJ2-7 | TRBV6-5 | ASSYGQGADEQY
TRBD1 | TRBJ1-1 | TRBV25-1 | ASRRGTGRNTEAF
TRBD2 | TRBJ2-5 | TRBV28 | ASSLWGSGAPGWTQY
- | TRBJ1-1 | TRBV5-1 | ASSLFTGMGNTEAF
TRBD2 | TRBJ2-2 | TRBV15 | ATSRDPPTSGTGELF
- | TRBJ1-5 | TRBV7-6 | ASSVLKGGANQPLINNQPQH
TRBD2 | TRBJ2-3 | TRBV28 | ASSPGDLAGGVSDTQY
- | TRBJ2-1 | TRBV7-7 | ASSLDIADNNEQF
- | TRBJ1-1 | TRBV7-8 | ASSLRVGMNTEAF
- | TRBJ1-4 | TRBV7-9 | ASSQFGTQELF
- | TRBJ2-7 | TRBV11-2 | ASSQALFNPWEQY
TRBD2 | TRBJ2-4 | TRBV3-1/TRBV3-2 | ASSQRVTSAQNIQY
TRBD2 | TRBJ2-1 | TRBV28 | ASSLSGGWYNEQF
TRBD2 | TRBJ2-1 | TRBV4-1 | ASSQLSGTSVYNEQF
- | TRBJ2-3 | TRBV7-9 | ASSLGSVASTDTQY
- | TRBJ1-1 | TRBV21-1 | ASSKERAGPYRGTEAF
TRBD1 | TRBJ1-1 | TRBV5-6 | ASSLGGQHMNTEAF
TRBD1 | TRBJ1-4 | TRBV5-1 | ASSLNQGENEKLF
- | TRBJ2-5 | TRBV6-2/TRBV6-3 | ASSYTGANQETQY
- | TRBJ1-4 | TRBV7-9 | ASSPTVNNEKLF
- | TRBJ1-5 | TRBV19 | ASSTVRASRPQH
- | TRBJ2-3 | TRBV5-8 | ASSFGSRVSTDTQY